This T cell receptor beta chain emerged from a study of cytomegalovirus exposure and HLA in healthy donors (dated by TCRdb to between 2016 and 2019). Turning to the overall study: An earlier analysis of some 620 of the donors reported over 250 Gb of sequence data and some 110 million unique TCR beta sequences obtained from 150 million to 200 million T cells. An early release covering some 640 HLA-typed donors comprised about 300 gigabases of sequencing data and roughly 85 million unique TCR sequences. The genetic ancestry cluster associated with self-reported Caucasian donors included about 84% of the roughly 410 genotyped donors. The study was designed to test whether signatures of past pathogen exposure could be identified by cataloging public T cell receptors. The study used immunosequencing to profile the T cell repertoires of about 670 subjects and linked those repertoires to cytomegalovirus serostatus. Besides the first cohort of some 670 subjects, a separate validation cohort made up of 120 or so different subjects was used. High-throughput TCR immunosequencing, statistical association of individual TCRs with disease status, and machine learning were combined to predict cytomegalovirus infection status. In a later analysis, previously published TCR beta repertoires from 666 donors were re-analyzed and high-resolution HLA genotyping was added so that TCR occurrence patterns could be studied. The later analysis used no new phenotypic data to find candidate immune exposures, relying instead on TCR beta sequences and their occurrence across donors. In an earlier analysis of several hundred of the donors, high-throughput TCR beta sequencing was used to judge whether each TCR beta V gene segment behaved as functional or pseudogenic. Donor age, sex, ethnicity and CMV serostatus were collected together with the repertoire data. A later genetic analysis took genome-wide SNP genotypes for about 55% of the roughly 670 donors and used that subset as a discovery cohort. Every repertoire in the discovery cohort had been generated on one and the same sequencing platform. HLA typing covered class I and class II loci at four-digit resolution. Typing coverage differed by locus: A, B, C, DRB1 and DQB1 were typed in about 620-640 donors, DQA1 in 522, DPA1 in roughly 590, and DPB1 in around 440. A few DR-DQ haplotypes were treated as single units for association and clustering because of strong linkage in the cohort. On average, 235,054 unique TCR beta nucleotide sequences were sequenced per donor among 398 genotyped donors of the cohort, with roughly 18% of those sequences being non-productive.

CDR3 length: 14 amino acids, cysteine to phenylalanine. Just the 42-base CDR3 DNA is kept, in frame starting at base 1. A distance of 13 bases separates the germline ends of V and J, which lose 3 bases and 5 bases respectively. Reading the germline V gene gives CDR1 SGHVS and CDR2 FNYEAQ. Here is what the overall study found, with its caveats: Sequencing depth was assumed to be roughly uniform across donors in the presence/absence analyses, though that assumption may not hold. In a later analysis, most CMV-associated TCR beta chains were found to appear HLA-restricted, with HLA associations seemingly driven largely by CMV exposure. Only TCR beta chains were sequenced in this cohort, and the absence of alpha or paired-chain data limited detectable features. In vitro tests confirmed that a few of the cytomegalovirus-associated TCR beta chains recognize cytomegalovirus antigens. In a later genetic analysis, a missense DCLRE1C variant was associated with V-gene and J-gene trimming of TCR beta chains, and the association was replicated in an independent cohort. Some IMGT-functional V segments, including TRBV6-2 and TRBV6-3, could not be told apart with the 87-base-pair reads, so those segments were excluded. CMV serostatus was the only immune exposure information available for the cohort. In a later analysis, the rate of TCR association differed among HLA loci, with DRB1 alleles having the most associated TCRs and HLA-C alleles having the fewest. A cluster of highly shared sequence variants was judged likely to represent a technical artifact of the sequencing pipeline. In a later genetic analysis, fewer N-insertions in productive TCRs were reported among donors in an Asian-associated ancestry cluster than the roughly 640-donor mean. Because HLA typing was missing for some donors at each locus, association tests included only the typed subset. The classifier was reported to diagnose cytomegalovirus status with high specificity and sensitivity in both the original and validation cohorts. Because counts were too low, some 16 rarely observed V segments, including chromosome 9 orphons, were excluded from the earlier analysis of some 540 of the donors. In a later analysis, some 17,000 TCR beta sequences were associated with specific HLA alleles at a false discovery rate of 0.05. An earlier analysis of 587 of the donors showed that most TCR beta V segments appeared in productive rearrangements either about 87% or about 30% of the time, which broadly matched IMGT annotations. The study gave a list of 150 to 200 TCR beta chains associated with cytomegalovirus. Compared with equally common non-associated chains, HLA-associated TCR beta chains in a later analysis were more clonally expanded and had lower generation probabilities. While some public TCRs were present in many individuals, most TCR sequences turned up only very rarely across donors. Linkage disequilibrium might explain the correlated functional status among segregating V segments, but an unknown experimental factor could not be excluded. In a later analysis, several top co-occurrence clusters were reported to appear linked to parvovirus B19, influenza, CMV and Epstein-Barr virus. A further reported finding was that TCR beta sequences accurately predicted the HLA-A and HLA-B alleles for most subjects in the first cohort. According to the authors, the approach could potentially be generalized to other disease states and immunological phenotypes. Assigning TCR associations to individual alleles was difficult when HLA alleles, especially DR and DQ, strongly co-occurred.

The cohort consisted of 600 to 750 healthy bone marrow donors. Cohort members were all nominally healthy when sampled, although unrecorded immune exposures were likely present. The donor tested CMV seropositive and was one of the 289 seropositive cohort members. Each donor provided a peripheral blood sample, and peripheral blood mononuclear cells were used for TCR beta sequencing. The Qiagen DNeasy Blood Extraction Kit was used to extract genomic DNA from the blood cell samples. The protocol used for the library was the immunoSEQ multiplex PCR assay. For the multiplex PCR, a mixture combining 60 forward primers for TCR Vbeta segments and 13 reverse primers for TCR Jbeta segments was used. The CDR3 region of rearranged TCR beta genes was amplified from genomic DNA with a multiplex PCR assay. The Illumina HiSeq System was used to sequence the amplified TCR beta libraries as 87-base-pair reads. On the authors' methods: A later analysis tallied around 80 million unique TCR beta chains across the 666 repertoires, and 10 million to 11 million of those chains were shared by two or more donors. Raw reads were error-corrected and collapsed into unique sequences by a nearest-neighbor algorithm in which closely related sequences were merged to remove PCR and sequencing errors. CDR3 sequences were aligned to IMGT reference sequences to assign V, D and J gene segments. For a sequence to be retained, a match of at least six nucleotides was required to both a V gene segment and a J gene segment. Rearrangements were called productive when the CDR3 lacked stop codons and stayed in frame with V and J; all others were non-productive. Following IMGT convention, CDR3 was defined as the stretch from the second conserved V-encoded cysteine to the conserved J-encoded phenylalanine. In an earlier analysis of 587 of the donors, sequences lacking an unambiguous match to a single V gene segment were excluded. An earlier analysis of some 610 of the donors called V segments functional above 56.7% productive rearrangements and segregating when the between-donor standard deviation exceeded 5%. A statistical classification framework was built to diagnose cytomegalovirus status from the catalog of TCR beta chain sequences. V and J gene assignment, in a later analysis, came from comparing TCR nucleotide sequences with IMGT/GENE-DB human TR gene sequences. In a later analysis, CDR3 sequences and most-parsimonious VDJ recombination scenarios were assigned using the TCRdist pipeline. In a later analysis, every TCR beta chain was defined by the combination of its CDR3 amino acid sequence and its V-gene family, and reads without a unique V-gene family were dropped. As a way to deal with suspected cross-contamination and a sequencing artifact, a later analysis dropped 450 to 600 nucleotide sequences that were highly shared and had low generation probability. In a later analysis, a clonal expansion index was calculated for each public chain from normalized within-repertoire ranks of inferred template counts. Generation probabilities in a later analysis came from a VDJ recombination model fitted to out-of-frame rearrangements, and those results were checked against IGoR. Hypergeometric tests were used in a later analysis to score TCR-TCR, TCR-HLA and TCR-CMV co-occurrence, with a repertoire-size bias correction applied to the TCR pairs. To estimate false discovery rates, a later analysis permuted the HLA or CMV assignments 20 times. In a later analysis, co-occurring TCRs were grouped using DBSCAN, with TCRdist sequence similarity added in when clustering inside HLA-allele-positive subsets. Repertoires with fewer than 30,000 or more than 120,000 public chains, plus five repertoires with anomalous nucleotide sharing, were excluded from co-occurrence clustering. Drawn from immuneACCESS, this table holds only the in-frame rearrangements with V and J called that TCRdb kept. Clones are partly lost; checked studies trace under half to an unresolved V gene and leave the rest unexplained. V, J and clone size are those of that table, while D and trimming were read from the DNA. This sample holds fewer than 150,000 clones; roughly 80% were observed only once. Jointly, the top ten make up roughly 4% of the sample.

Note on this clone: It lacks a known antigen. Per-nucleotide qualities are absent, and no much larger clonotype sits a single base away.

The clonotype originates from a man in his forties or fifties in good health and CMV-seropositive. Recombination connected TRBV7-6 to TRBJ2-5, with a tentative D gene TRBD2 over 5 matching bases. Material for sequencing was PBMCs. Here is the DNA: TGTGCCAGCAGCTTGACCGGGGATGGGGAGACCCAGTACTTC. Its amino acids are CASSLTGDGETQYF.